The 19 T cell receptor beta chains listed next were all sequenced from one sample in a study of regulatory T cells in long-lasting Graves disease. This sample's time point: newly diagnosed GD, antithyroid drugs for less than 3 months. Researchers made the TCR library from RNA that was extracted from PBMCs. Libraries of TCR beta came from iRepertoire HTBI primers plus Arm-PCR of CDR3 regions. TCRdb reprocessed the multiplex PCR reads via MiXCR and lists one record per CDR3 protein. Of some 320,000 distinct CDR3 sequences listed, 15% to 20% are singletons. The starting material was peripheral blood mononuclear cells (PBMCs), obtained at new diagnosis, from a patient treated with antithyroid drugs. The receptors were gathered from a female donor with Graves disease.

V usage is TRBV5-1 and J usage is TRBJ2-1, with 7 bases that match TRBD2. The CDR3 consists of 16 residues. J was trimmed by 8 bases and V by 4 bases; bases with no gene match: 15. Germline V gene lookup returns CDR1 SGHRS and CDR2 YFSETQ. CDR3 in amino acids: CASSKGLAAHTYEQFF. DNA for the CDR3: TGCGCCAGCAGCAAAGGGCTAGCGGCCCATACATATGAGCAGTTCTTC. Supplemented by reference TRBV5-1 and TRBJ2-1, the full variable domain reads KAGVTQTPRYLIKTRGQQVTLSCSPISGHRSVSWYQQTPGQGLQFLFEYFSETQRNKGNFPGRFSGRQFSNSRSEMNVSTLELGDSALYLCASSKGLAAHTYEQFFGPGTRLTVL.

This clonotype turned up a few times. This chain connects TRBV5-6 to TRBJ2-3, with TRBD2 identical over 11 bases. The CDR3 runs 18 residues. In germline, CDR1 is SGHDT, CDR2 YYEEEE. V dropped 0 bases and J dropped 5; count of bases not matched to a gene: 11. The CDR3 nucleotides are TGTGCCAGCAGCTTGGTTCAGGGGAGGACTAGCGGGCAAGATACGCAGTATTTT. Translating it yields CASSLVQGRTSGQDTQYF.

J is TRBJ2-1 and V is TRBV6-2 or TRBV6-3, with no clear D. CDR1 and CDR2 from the germline V gene are MNHEY and SVGEGT. This CDR3 region has 13 residues. With 5 bases removed from V and 9 bases from J, the gap between germline ends came to 14 bases. CDR3: CASSVTPIFEQFF. DNA for the CDR3: TGTGCCAGCAGTGTTACGCCCATCTTTGAGCAGTTCTTC.

This clonotype was picked up many times. This chain connects TRBV7-9 to TRBJ1-5; D call uncertain. The V end lost 5 bases, the J end lost 3 bases, and 8 bases lay between the germline ends. Germline CDR1 is SEHNR and CDR2 is FQNEAQ (reference sequence). This CDR3 region has 13 residues. CDR3: CASSAGSNQPQHF. The DNA for the CDR3 is TGTGCCAGCAGCGCCGGGTCCAATCAGCCCCAGCATTTT.

The gene calls are TRBV7-2 and TRBJ2-5, with D perhaps TRBD1 or TRBD2 (6 bases each). The germline V and J ends were trimmed by 1 base and 4 bases, with 10 bases remaining between them. The CDR3 runs 14 residues. CDR1 and CDR2 from the germline V gene are SGHTA and FQGNSA. CDR3 bases: TGTGCCAGCAGCTTAGGACCGGGGGCAGAGACCCAGTACTTC. Encoded protein: CASSLGPGAETQYF.

This clonotype appeared many times. The V call is TRBV3-1, the J call TRBJ2-3; D gene ambiguous. V was clipped by 0 bases and J by 4 bases, with 11 bases between them. The CDR3 has 15 amino acids. Germline values: CDR1 LGHDT, CDR2 YNNKEL (reference sequence). The CDR3 DNA sequence: TGTGCCAGCAGCCAAGACCCGACTGGTGCAGATACGCAGTATTTT. Translating it yields CASSQDPTGADTQYF.

This clonotype was detected many times. The rearrangement links TRBV20-1 to TRBJ2-7; 8 bases align to TRBD2. Unmatched junction bases numbered 7, after V lost 4 bases and J lost 5 bases. The CDR3 contains 13 residues. Germline V gives CDR1 DFQATT, CDR2 SNEGSKA (reference sequence). The CDR3 coding sequence is TGCAGTGCTATCCCAGCGGGAGACCACGAGCAGTACTTC. As protein: CSAIPAGDHEQYF.

There are many counts of this clonotype. The chain recombines TRBV28 with TRBJ1-1; D not certain. Trimming took off 5 bases at V and 0 bases at J, with 10 bases between the two ends. This CDR3 is 14 amino acids long. CDR1 is MDHEN and CDR2 is SYDVKM in the germline V gene. This CDR3 is CASSPPRVNTEAFF. For the CDR3, the DNA is TGTGCCAGCAGTCCCCCGAGAGTGAACACTGAAGCTTTCTTT. The complete variable domain, with remaining parts taken from reference TRBV28 and TRBJ1-1, reads DVKVTQSSRYLVKRTGEKVFLECVQDMDHENMFWYRQDPGLGLRLIYFSYDVKMKEKGDIPEGYSVSREKKERFSLILESASTNQTSMYLCASSPPRVNTEAFFGQGTRLTVV.

In its sample, this clonotype was seen many times. An end of the junction does not agree with germline; a read error may underlie this. The V and J genes are TRBV12-3 or TRBV12-4 and TRBJ2-1; either TRBD1 or TRBD2 may supply D (5 bases each). This CDR3 comprises 13 residues. The CDR3 here is CASSLAAGTPGVF. CDR3 in DNA: TGTGCCAGCAGTTTAGCCGCCGGGACCCCTGGGGTCTTC.

Many counts were recorded for this clonotype. The chain is built from TRBV2 and TRBJ1-1; 8 nucleotides match TRBD1. The J segment lost 10 bases and the V segment lost 7 bases, leaving 8 bases of the junction unmatched. The CDR3 length is 12 residues. Per the germline V gene, CDR1 is SNHLY and CDR2 is FYNNEI. The CDR3 spells CASIRTGQRAFF. DNA for the CDR3: TGTGCCAGCATTCGGACAGGGCAAAGAGCTTTCTTT.

This clonotype showed up many times. The chain links TRBV9 to TRBJ2-7; 9 bases match TRBD1. With V trimmed by 3 bases and J by 5 bases, 3 bases remained unmatched. The germline gives CDR1 SGDLS, CDR2 YYNGEE. The CDR3 has 13 residues. The CDR3 bases are TGTGCCAGCAGCGGCCGGACAGGGGACGAGCAGTACTTC. Residues: CASSGRTGDEQYF.

This clonotype was counted at least ten times. The rearrangement joins TRBV28 to TRBJ2-7, with D perhaps being TRBD1 or TRBD2 (9 bases each). With 7 bases removed from V and 2 bases from J, the gap between germline ends came to 33 bases. The CDR3 has 20 amino acids. Germline CDR1 MDHEN, CDR2 SYDVKM. The CDR3 region is CASTGQGRIGSSGIPYEQYF. Here the CDR3 DNA reads TGTGCCAGCACAGGACAGGGGCGGATCGGGTCTAGCGGGATCCCCTACGAGCAGTACTTC.

This clonotype appeared many times. The chain links TRBV7-2 to TRBJ2-1; the D gene is possibly TRBD2 (5 bases). Trimming took off 5 bases at V and 7 bases at J, with 15 bases between the two ends. Germline assignment: CDR1 SGHTA and CDR2 FQGNSA. The CDR3 contains 14 residues. CDR3 sequence reads: CASSARTGWNEQFF. CDR3 DNA sequence: TGTGCCAGCAGCGCGAGGACGGGGTGGAATGAGCAGTTCTTC.

To note about this clonotype: This may be a read error, as it is one base from a much larger clone. The V gene is TRBV19, the J gene TRBJ1-3, with a tentative D call TRBD1 (6 bases). Germline V gives CDR1 LNHDA, CDR2 SQIVND (reference sequence). The length of the CDR3 is 14 residues. In DNA form, the CDR3 reads TGTGCCGGTAGTACCCAGACAGGAGGAAACACCATATATTTT. This sequence encodes CAGSTQTGGNTIYF.

The chain carries TRBV11-2 and TRBJ1-6; D may be TRBD1 (5 bases). V was shortened by 5 bases and J by 7 bases, with 15 bases between the two germline ends. The CDR3 runs 15 residues. The germline CDR1 and CDR2 sequences are SGHAT and FQNNGV. Here the CDR3 DNA reads TGTGCCAGCAGCCCCAGCTCAGGGCCCAATTCACCCCTCCACTTT. Its translation: CASSPSSGPNSPLHF.

This clonotype has at least ten counts. The J gene is TRBJ2-3, the V gene TRBV27, with 14 bases fitting TRBD2. Looked up from germline, CDR1 is MNHEY and CDR2 is SMNVEV (reference sequence). The V and J ends lost 5 bases and 2 bases, in that order; junction bases with no gene match: 3. The CDR3 is 16 residues long. Here the CDR3 DNA reads TGTGCCAGCAGTGAGGGACTAGCGGGAGTCACAGATACGCAGTATTTT. Translating gives CASSEGLAGVTDTQYF.

Worth noting for this clonotype: Being one base from a much bigger clone, this may be a read error. The rearrangement links TRBV6-2 or TRBV6-3 to TRBJ2-7, with 13 bases lining up with TRBD2. Trimming at V came to 8 bases and at J to 8 bases, leaving 6 bases not matched to a gene. Germline lookup yields CDR1 MNHEY and CDR2 SVGEGT. The CDR3 totals 13 residues. The CDR3 reads CASGGLAGRQQYF. The DNA of the CDR3 is TGTGCCAGCGGGGGACTAGCGGGAAGACAGCAGTACTTC.

The rearrangement links TRBV29-1 to TRBJ2-7, with TRBD1 identical over 12 bases. CDR3 length equals 15 residues. J gave up 7 bases and V 4 bases, and 11 bases lay outside the gene matches. Per the germline V gene, CDR1 is SQVTM and CDR2 is ANQGSEA. This CDR3 is CSVGLTGQGAGEQYF. As DNA, the CDR3 is TGCAGCGTTGGTCTAACGGGACAGGGGGCGGGGGAGCAGTACTTC.

This clonotype was detected many times. The J gene is TRBJ1-1, the V gene TRBV28; no firm D call. Germline CDR1 reads MDHEN; CDR2 reads SYDVKM. Trimming took off 7 bases at V and 0 bases at J, with 9 bases between the two ends. The CDR3 covers 13 residues. For the CDR3, the DNA is TGTGCCAGCACCTTGACATTGAACACTGAAGCTTTCTTT. Its translation is CASTLTLNTEAFF.